This entry lists 9 T cell receptor beta chains sequenced from one sample in a study of CD8 T cells in ankylosing spondylitis listed by TCRdb under 2017. Receptor libraries were prepared by 5' RACE. Data came from an Illumina HiSeq 2500. The public reads were reanalyzed by TCRdb: fastp trimming at Q25, MiXCR alignment, in-frame beta chains only. Each entry merges the rows of one CDR3 protein and shows their most common DNA and genes. Across this sample there are about 90,000 distinct CDR3 sequences, with about 27% seen only once. In total, the top ten clones hold roughly three fifths of the sample. What was sequenced was blood, either unsorted or a sorted T cell fraction (not recorded which). Receptor source: a male donor with ankylosing spondylitis or in good health (not recorded which).

The chain carries TRBV5-1 and TRBJ1-1; no clear D. The V end was cut by 4 bases, the J end by 2 bases, with 18 bases between. CDR1 is SGHRS and CDR2 is YFSETQ in the germline V gene. This CDR3 comprises 16 residues. The CDR3: CASSTGLMTPNTEAFF. The CDR3, as DNA: TGCGCCAGCAGCACCGGACTGATGACACCCAACACTGAAGCTTTCTTT.

This clonotype was picked up a small number of times. The V gene is TRBV12-3 or TRBV12-4, the J gene TRBJ2-3; no firm D call. The CDR3 runs to 12 residues. The V and J ends lost 4 bases and 4 bases respectively, with 6 bases between them. CDR3 in amino acids: CASSWGADTQYF. CDR3 DNA: TGTGCCAGCAGTTGGGGTGCAGATACGCAGTATTTT.

This clonotype appeared a few times. This rearrangement joins TRBV20-1 to TRBJ2-7; 8 nucleotides align to TRBD1. Germline lookup yields CDR1 DFQATT and CDR2 SNEGSKA (reference sequence). The CDR3 consists of 14 residues. J lost 3 bases, V lost 3 bases, and 7 bases had no gene match. Here the CDR3 reads CSASYPTGGYEQYV. CDR3 sequence (DNA): TGCAGTGCTAGCTACCCTACAGGGGGCTACGAGCAGTACGTC.

In regard to this clonotype: Germline and junction disagree at one end, which may indicate a read error. V and J are TRBV6-1 and TRBJ2-6; D unclear. CDR3 length: 17 amino acids. Germline values: CDR1 MNHNS, CDR2 SASEGT. DNA of the CDR3: TGTCCCAGCAGACCTTCGGCCGTCTCATCTGGGGCCAACGTCCTGACTTTC. It specifies CPSRPSAVSSGANVLTF.

This clonotype was picked up a small number of times. This chain joins TRBV6-5 and TRBJ2-2; D possibly uses TRBD1 or TRBD2 (5 bases each). The ends were cut back, 4 bases at V and 4 bases at J, with 13 bases in the middle. Germline lookup yields CDR1 MNHEY and CDR2 SVGAGI. This CDR3 is 15 amino acids long. The CDR3 DNA is TGTGCCAGCAGTTGGGACCTACCGGGCACCGGGGAGCTGTTTTTT. It encodes CASSWDLPGTGELFF.

Worth noting for this clonotype: A read error is possible here, since a much larger clone lies one base away. The rearrangement links TRBV10-3 to TRBJ1-1; D gene unclear. The V gene's germline CDR1 is ENHRY and CDR2 SYGVKD. V was cut by 3 bases and J by 7 bases, with 12 bases left in between. The CDR3 has 13 residues. The CDR3 DNA sequence: TGTGCCATCAGTGACATAGCGGCAGGTGAAGCTTTCTTT. Translating it yields CAISDIAAGEAFF.

This sequence joins TRBV20-1 and TRBJ2-1; possible D gene TRBD2, 5 bases. There are 16 residues in the CDR3. V was pared by 0 bases and J by 5 bases, with 17 bases between. Looked up from germline, CDR1 is DFQATT and CDR2 is SNEGSKA (reference sequence). The CDR3 sequence is CSARDLTGIGDNEQFF. The CDR3 DNA sequence: TGCAGTGCTAGAGATCTCACGGGGATTGGGGACAATGAGCAGTTCTTC.

The chain carries TRBV20-1 and TRBJ1-4; no reliable D call. Germline values: CDR1 DFQATT, CDR2 SNEGSKA (reference sequence). The ends were cut back, 6 bases at V and 0 bases at J, with 14 bases in the middle. The CDR3 loop spans 15 amino acids. Written as DNA, the CDR3 is TGCAGTGCCCGAGGCTTCGAACCAACTAATGAAAAACTGTTTTTT. Its protein is CSARGFEPTNEKLFF.

The rearrangement links TRBV7-2 to TRBJ2-7, with D hard to call. This CDR3 is built from 14 residues. Germline CDR1 SGHTA, CDR2 FQGNSA. V lost 1 base and J 3 bases, leaving 10 bases between the germline ends. The CDR3 protein is CASSLDHSFYEQYF. CDR3 coding DNA: TGTGCCAGCAGCTTAGATCACAGCTTCTACGAGCAGTACTTC.